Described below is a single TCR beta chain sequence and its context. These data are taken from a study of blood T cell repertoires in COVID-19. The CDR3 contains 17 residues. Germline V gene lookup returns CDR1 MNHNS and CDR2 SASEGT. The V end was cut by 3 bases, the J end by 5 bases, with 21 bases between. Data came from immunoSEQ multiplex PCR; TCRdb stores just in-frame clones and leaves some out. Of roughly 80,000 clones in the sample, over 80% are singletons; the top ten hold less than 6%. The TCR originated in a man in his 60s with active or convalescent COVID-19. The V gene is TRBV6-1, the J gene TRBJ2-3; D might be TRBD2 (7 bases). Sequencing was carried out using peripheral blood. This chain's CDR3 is CASSEFPEGGALDTQYF. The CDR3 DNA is TGTGCCAGCAGTGAGTTCCCCGAGGGGGGGGCCTTAGATACGCAGTATTTT.